This TCR beta chain is drawn from a study of blood T cells in healthy people across ages. Study conclusions and caveats: Unsorted PBMC input precluded a conclusive naive versus antigen-experienced comparison.

Between the trimmed V and J ends, which lost 0 bases and 5 bases, there was a span of 6 bases. The CDR3 runs to 14 residues. Looked up from germline, CDR1 is KGHDR and CDR2 is SFDVKD. Then a second PCR, running roughly 7 to 11 cycles, was carried out with a sample-barcoded 5' primer and a J-beta primer mix. TCRdb used MiXCR to reprocess the 5' RACE reads, holding one entry per CDR3 protein. The sample consists of around 710,000 distinct CDR3 sequences, roughly 41% of them appearing once. A remark on this clonotype: The antigen is not known.

The study isolated at least 6.5 million PBMCs from each sample. This sequence was found in a woman aged 60-75 years in good health. The chain has TRBV24-1 and TRBJ2-2, with D unclear. Sample: blood. Here the CDR3 reads CATSDLVRTGELFF. Here the CDR3 DNA reads TGTGCCACCAGTGATTTGGTCCGGACCGGGGAGCTGTTTTTT.